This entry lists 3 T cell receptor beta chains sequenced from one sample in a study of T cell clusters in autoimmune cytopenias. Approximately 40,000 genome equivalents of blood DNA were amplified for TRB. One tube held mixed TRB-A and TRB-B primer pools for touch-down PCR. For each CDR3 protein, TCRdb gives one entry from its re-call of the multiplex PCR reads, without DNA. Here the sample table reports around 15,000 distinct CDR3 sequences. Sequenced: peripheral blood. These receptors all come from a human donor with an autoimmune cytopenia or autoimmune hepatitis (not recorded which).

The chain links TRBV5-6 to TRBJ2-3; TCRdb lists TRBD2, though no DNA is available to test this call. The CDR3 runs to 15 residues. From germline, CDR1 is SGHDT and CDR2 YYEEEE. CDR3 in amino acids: CASRMLAGSTDTQYF.

The CDR3: CAWNVLATAFF. This chain connects TRBV30 to TRBJ1-1. The CDR3 contains 11 residues. Germline V gives CDR1 GTSNPN, CDR2 SVGIG (reference sequence). Looking up the rest from reference TRBV30 and TRBJ1-1 gives the full variable domain: SQTIHQWPATLVQPVGSPLSLECTVEGTSNPNLYWYRQAAGRGLQLLFYSVGIGQISSEVPQNLSASRPQDRQFILSSKKLLLSDSGFYLCAWNVLATAFFGQGTRLTVV.

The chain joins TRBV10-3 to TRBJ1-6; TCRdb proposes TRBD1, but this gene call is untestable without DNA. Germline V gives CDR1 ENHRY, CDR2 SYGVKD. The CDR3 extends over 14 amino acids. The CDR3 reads CAISEGQGWSPLHF.